This entry lists 7 T cell receptor beta chains sequenced from one sample in a study of PD-1 blockade in classical Hodgkin lymphoma (dated by TCRdb to 2018 to 2021). The receptor library was made with the immunoSEQ multiplex PCR assay. The source is immuneACCESS, and TCRdb retained only in-frame sequences with V and J called. Part of the clones is not carried over; for the studies checked, unresolved V genes explain less than half of this, and the remainder is unexplained. Here the sample has 16,000 or so clones; around 76% occur a single time. 25% to 35% of the sample goes to the ten largest clones. The sample's time point label, decoded: cycle 2 day 1 (C2D1) of nivolumab. Every trial patient had relapsed following autologous stem cell transplantation, and prior brentuximab vedotin exposure was what differed among cohorts A, B and C. The specimen comprised peripheral blood mononuclear cells (PBMCs), sampled before the second cycle of nivolumab. The receptors were sampled from a human donor with classical Hodgkin lymphoma.

The rearrangement links TRBV7-3 to TRBJ1-2; D ambiguous. Germline CDR1 and CDR2: SGHTA and FQGTGA. CDR3 size: 13 residues. V was trimmed by 2 bases and J by 1 base, leaving 5 bases between them. Here the CDR3 reads CASSLSDNYGYTF. In DNA, the CDR3 is TGTGCCAGCAGCTTATCCGATAACTATGGCTACACCTTC.

The chain is built from TRBV27 and TRBJ2-1; 7 bases agree with TRBD2. The CDR3 totals 11 residues. V was clipped by 8 bases and J by 5 bases; unmatched bases: 0. Germline V gives CDR1 MNHEY, CDR2 SMNVEV (reference sequence). As DNA, the CDR3 is TGTGCCAGCGGGAGGGACAATGAGCAGTTCTTC. Protein sequence: CASGRDNEQFF.

V usage is TRBV7-9 and J usage is TRBJ2-3; D is unresolved. CDR3 size: 14 residues. Between the trimmed V and J ends, which lost 4 bases and 5 bases, there was a span of 13 bases. Per the germline V gene, CDR1 is SEHNR and CDR2 is FQNEAQ (reference sequence). CDR3 region: CASSSARAGDTQYF. In DNA, the CDR3 is TGTGCCAGCAGCTCCGCCCGTGCTGGAGATACGCAGTATTTT.

The J gene is TRBJ2-2, the V gene TRBV5-1, with unresolved D. Trimming pared 6 bases from V and 4 bases from J, leaving 10 bases between. The CDR3 totals 13 residues. Germline CDR1 reads SGHRS; CDR2 reads YFSETQ. Written as DNA, the CDR3 is TGCGCCAGCAAGGTTCCGGGCACCGGGGAGCTGTTTTTT. Protein: CASKVPGTGELFF. Variable domain in full (rest from reference TRBV5-1 and TRBJ2-2): KAGVTQTPRYLIKTRGQQVTLSCSPISGHRSVSWYQQTPGQGLQFLFEYFSETQRNKGNFPGRFSGRQFSNSRSEMNVSTLELGDSALYLCASKVPGTGELFFGEGSRLTVL.

In this sample, this clone turned up a few times. The chain employs TRBV6-1 and TRBJ1-1; D perhaps matches TRBD1 (6 bases). Germline assignment: CDR1 MNHNS and CDR2 SASEGT. V lost 6 bases to trimming and J lost 1 base, with 9 bases between them. The CDR3 consists of 13 residues. The DNA for the CDR3 is TGTGCCAGCAGCCAACAGGGGAACACTGAAGCTTTCTTT. Its translation: CASSQQGNTEAFF.

V and J are TRBV6-1 and TRBJ2-5, with unresolved D. V was cut by 6 bases and J by 4 bases, with 15 bases left in between. The CDR3 length is 14 residues. Germline V gene sequence: CDR1 MNHNS, CDR2 SASEGT. The CDR3 nucleotides read TGTGCCAGCAGCTCCATAGAGGAAGTAGAGACCCAGTACTTC. Protein sequence: CASSSIEEVETQYF.

The chain uses TRBV6-5 and TRBJ2-7, with D tentatively TRBD1 (5 bases). V lost 2 bases to trimming and J lost 4 bases, with 9 bases between them. Germline V gives CDR1 MNHEY, CDR2 SVGAGI. The CDR3 runs to 13 residues. The CDR3 DNA reads TGTGCCAGCAGTTACGGGGCTGGTTACGAGCAGTACTTC. Its translation is CASSYGAGYEQYF.